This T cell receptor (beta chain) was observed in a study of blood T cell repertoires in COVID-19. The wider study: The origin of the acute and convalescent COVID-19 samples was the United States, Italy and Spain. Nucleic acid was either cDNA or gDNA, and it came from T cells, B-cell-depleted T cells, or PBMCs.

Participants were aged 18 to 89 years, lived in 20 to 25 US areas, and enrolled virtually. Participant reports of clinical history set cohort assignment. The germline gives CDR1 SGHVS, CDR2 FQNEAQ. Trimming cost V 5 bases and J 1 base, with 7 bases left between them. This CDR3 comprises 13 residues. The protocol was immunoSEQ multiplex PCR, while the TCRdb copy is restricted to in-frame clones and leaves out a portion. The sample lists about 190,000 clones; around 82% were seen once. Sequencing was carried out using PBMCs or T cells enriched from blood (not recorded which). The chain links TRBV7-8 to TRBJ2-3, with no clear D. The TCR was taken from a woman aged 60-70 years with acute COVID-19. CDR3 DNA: TGTGCCAGCAGCCCTGTCGGCACAGATACGCAGTATTTT. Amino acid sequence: CASSPVGTDTQYF.